A single sample gave rise to the 30 T cell receptor beta chains below, sequenced in a study of cytomegalovirus exposure and HLA in healthy donors. Sequencing was performed with immunoSEQ multiplex PCR; in TCRdb, only in-frame clones are kept and a portion is missing. The table records roughly 300,000 clones, 86% of them present only once. Sequencing used PBMCs. These receptors all come from a woman between 18 and 29 years old in good health and CMV-seronegative.

V is TRBV5-1 and J is TRBJ2-7, with 8 positions matching TRBD2. The V gene end was trimmed by 0 bases and the J gene end by 4 bases; junction bases not matched to a gene: 6. The CDR3 covers 15 residues. The germline gives CDR1 SGHRS, CDR2 YFSETQ. The CDR3, as DNA: TGCGCCAGCAGCTTGGGGAGCGGGAGCATATACGAGCAGTACTTC. It yields the protein CASSLGSGSIYEQYF.

V gene TRBV4-1 combines with J gene TRBJ2-1; 14 bases map to TRBD2. Germline loops: CDR1 MGHRA, CDR2 YSYEKL. Unmatched junction bases numbered 8, after V lost 4 bases and J lost 6 bases. This CDR3 region has 17 residues. As DNA, the CDR3 is TGCGCCAGCAGCCCAACAGTCGGACTAGCGGGAGGCAATGAGCAGTTCTTC. This codes for CASSPTVGLAGGNEQFF.

V usage is TRBV29-1 and J usage is TRBJ1-2; no reliable D call. CDR1 and CDR2 from the germline V gene are SQVTM and ANQGSEA. V was clipped by 6 bases and J by 2 bases, with 16 bases between them. The CDR3 spans 14 residues. The CDR3 bases are TGCAGCGTCCGAGCTTCGGCGGGAAACTATGGCTACACCTTC. Its translation is CSVRASAGNYGYTF. Full variable domain (missing parts from reference TRBV29-1 and TRBJ1-2): SAVISQKPSRDICQRGTSLTIQCQVDSQVTMMFWYRQQPGQSLTLIATANQGSEATYESGFVIDKFPISRPNLTFSTLTVSNMSPEDSSIYLCSVRASAGNYGYTFGSGTRLTVV.

J is TRBJ2-7 and V is TRBV28; a weak D match, TRBD1 (6 bases). V dropped 5 bases and J dropped 0 bases, with 14 bases sitting between them. In germline, CDR1 is MDHEN, CDR2 SYDVKM. The CDR3 consists of 15 residues. CDR3 loop: CASSRRGSSSYEQYF. The DNA for the CDR3 is TGTGCCAGCAGTCGCAGGGGTTCGAGCTCCTACGAGCAGTACTTC.

The V gene is TRBV11-2, the J gene TRBJ1-1, with D uncertain. The V end lost 5 bases, the J end lost 1 base, and 14 bases lay between the germline ends. Germline CDR1 SGHAT, CDR2 FQNNGV. This CDR3 comprises 15 residues. As DNA, the CDR3 is TGTGCCAGCAGCCCCTCTAAATCCTGGAACACTGAAGCTTTCTTT. Translated, it gives CASSPSKSWNTEAFF.

The rearrangement links TRBV29-1 to TRBJ2-5; TRBD2 matches 11 bases. Losses at the gene ends were 4 bases for V and 2 bases for J; bases not matched to a gene: 3. This CDR3 is 14 amino acids long. Germline-derived CDR1 and CDR2 are SQVTM and ANQGSEA. CDR3 in DNA: TGCAGCGTTGTAGGACTAGCGGGTCAAGAGACCCAGTACTTC. Translated, it gives CSVVGLAGQETQYF.

The chain combines TRBV27 with TRBJ2-4, with TRBD1 identical over 10 bases. With 6 bases clipped from V and 8 bases from J, the junction kept 7 bases outside the gene matches. Germline assignment: CDR1 MNHEY and CDR2 SMNVEV (reference sequence). This CDR3 has 14 residues. CDR3 region: CASRLTGGADIQYF. CDR3 sequence (DNA): TGTGCCAGCAGACTGACAGGGGGCGCAGACATTCAGTACTTC.

This chain connects TRBV6-1 to TRBJ1-3; TRBD1 might be the D (6 bases). This CDR3 contains 14 residues. Germline CDR1 reads MNHNS; CDR2 reads SASEGT. Trimming pared 8 bases from V and 2 bases from J, leaving 13 bases between. CDR3 residues: CASGTGLPGNTIYF. In DNA, the CDR3 is TGTGCCAGCGGTACAGGGCTACCTGGAAACACCATATATTTT.

This clone has only a few counts. The rearrangement joins TRBV5-1 to TRBJ2-1; 10 bases align to TRBD2. This CDR3 has 14 amino acids. CDR1 and CDR2 (germline): SGHRS, YFSETQ. The V segment lost 4 bases and the J segment 5 bases; nucleotides outside the gene matches: 3. The DNA of the CDR3 is TGCGCCAGCAGCCGGACTAGCGGAAACAATGAGCAGTTCTTC. Its translation: CASSRTSGNNEQFF.

Only one count was recorded for this clone. The chain uses TRBV7-2 and TRBJ2-3; D unresolved. Trimming took off 5 bases at V and 4 bases at J, with 7 bases between the two ends. Germline V gene data show CDR1 as SGHTA and CDR2 as FQGNSA. The CDR3 runs 12 residues. The CDR3: CASSQNADTQYF. The CDR3, as DNA: TGTGCCAGCAGCCAGAACGCAGATACGCAGTATTTT.

The V call is TRBV6-5, the J call TRBJ2-7, with 8 bases matching TRBD1. This CDR3 contains 15 residues. The trim removed 6 bases at V and 3 bases at J, leaving 10 bases unmatched. Germline V gene lookup returns CDR1 MNHEY and CDR2 SVGAGI. CDR3 nucleotide sequence: TGTGCCAGCAGCAAACCCGGGGACAGGAGCTACGAGCAGTACTTC. Protein product: CASSKPGDRSYEQYF.

The chain uses TRBV7-2 and TRBJ2-7, with 7 nucleotides matching TRBD2. With 5 bases clipped from V and 5 bases from J, the junction kept 6 bases outside the gene matches. Germline values: CDR1 SGHTA, CDR2 FQGNSA. CDR3 size: 13 residues. The CDR3 loop is CASSLDRGDEQYF. The CDR3 DNA sequence: TGTGCCAGCAGCCTCGACCGGGGGGACGAGCAGTACTTC.

The V and J genes are TRBV4-3 and TRBJ2-3; no clear D gene. Per germline, CDR1 LGHNA and CDR2 YSLEER. Trimming removed 0 bases from V and 6 bases from J, with 7 bases in between. CDR3 length: 13 residues. CDR3 residues: CASSQDMRDTQYF. Here the CDR3 DNA reads TGCGCCAGCAGCCAAGATATGCGGGATACGCAGTATTTT.

This clone was seen a handful of times. V and J are TRBV19 and TRBJ2-6; weak D call: TRBD1 (6 bases). The V end lost 8 bases, the J end lost 2 bases, and 16 bases lay between the germline ends. CDR3 length equals 16 residues. Germline CDR1 reads LNHDA; CDR2 reads SQIVND (reference sequence). The CDR3 loop is CASRSPSGAGANVLTF. The CDR3, as DNA: TGTGCCAGTCGATCCCCCTCAGGGGCTGGGGCCAACGTCCTGACTTTC.

The chain links TRBV7-9 to TRBJ2-1, with TRBD2 as a possible D gene (6 bases). CDR1 is SEHNR, CDR2 FQNEAQ, per germline (reference sequence). This CDR3 is 17 amino acids long. V shed 1 base and J shed 6 bases, with 19 bases lying between them. The CDR3 loop is CASSLVLRGNVGNEQFF. CDR3 bases: TGTGCCAGCAGCTTAGTCCTTCGCGGGAACGTTGGCAATGAGCAGTTCTTC.

This chain links TRBV9 with TRBJ2-7; 8 positions match TRBD1. The CDR3 is 15 amino acids. CDR1 SGDLS and CDR2 YYNGEE come from the germline V gene. V was clipped by 3 bases and J by 1 base; unmatched bases: 6. The CDR3 spells CASSGPTGGSYEQYF. CDR3 DNA sequence: TGTGCCAGCAGCGGTCCTACAGGGGGTTCCTACGAGCAGTACTTC.

V gene TRBV4-2 combines with J gene TRBJ1-1; D possibly corresponds to TRBD1 (5 bases). V was shortened by 1 base and J by 8 bases, with 17 bases between the two germline ends. This CDR3 is 15 amino acids long. CDR1 and CDR2 from the germline V gene are LGHNA and YNFKEQ. In DNA, the CDR3 is TGTGCCAGCAGCCAAGCAATCGGGGGAGTGCGAGAAGCTTTCTTT. It translates to CASSQAIGGVREAFF.

The sample holds many counts of this clone. This sample also contains other DNA sequences that code for the same CDR3. The chain is built from TRBV7-6 and TRBJ2-7; no clear D. V dropped 4 bases and J dropped 3 bases, with 4 bases sitting between them. This CDR3 spans 11 amino acids. Germline CDR1 and CDR2: SGHVS and FNYEAQ. CDR3 nucleotide sequence: TGTGCCAGCAGCTCACACTACGAGCAGTACTTC. This translates into CASSSHYEQYF.

The chain combines TRBV18 with TRBJ2-3; D gene uncertain. Trimming left V 3 bases short and J 4 bases short, with 5 bases between. The germline CDR1 and CDR2 sequences are KGHSH and LQKENI. The CDR3 is 12 amino acids. CDR3 amino acids: CASSPRPDTQYF. The CDR3, as DNA: TGTGCCAGCTCACCGCGCCCAGATACGCAGTATTTT. Complete variable domain (other parts from reference TRBV18 and TRBJ2-3): NAGVMQNPRHLVRRRGQEARLRCSPMKGHSHVYWYRQLPEEGLKFMVYLQKENIIDESGMPKERFSAEFPKEGPSILRIQQVVRGDSAAYFCASSPRPDTQYFGPGTRLTVL.

J is TRBJ1-5 and V is TRBV19; no reliable D call. V was trimmed by 0 bases and J by 4 bases, leaving 13 bases between them. The CDR3 sequence is 16 residues long. From germline, CDR1 is LNHDA and CDR2 SQIVND (reference sequence). CDR3 bases: TGTGCCAGTAGTATAGATCTTAGGAGCCGGAATCAGCCCCAGCATTTT. Its translation is CASSIDLRSRNQPQHF.

The chain couples TRBV28 to TRBJ2-3; 9 positions agree with TRBD2. V dropped 4 bases and J dropped 1; count of bases not matched to a gene: 3. The CDR3 spans 15 residues. Germline CDR1 MDHEN, CDR2 SYDVKM. The CDR3 spells CASSSSGVGTDTQYF. In DNA form, the CDR3 reads TGTGCCAGCAGTTCTAGCGGGGTAGGCACAGATACGCAGTATTTT.

This clone was detected only once. The chain links TRBV9 to TRBJ2-7, with D possibly matching TRBD1 (5 bases). CDR1 and CDR2 from the germline V gene are SGDLS and YYNGEE. The CDR3 sequence is 14 residues long. V lost 0 bases and J 2 bases, leaving 9 bases between the germline ends. This CDR3 reads CASSVDQGTYEQYF. Here the CDR3 DNA reads TGTGCCAGCAGCGTAGACCAGGGAACCTACGAGCAGTACTTC.

This rearrangement joins TRBV29-1 to TRBJ2-3; 15 bases are a match to TRBD2. Per germline, CDR1 SQVTM and CDR2 ANQGSEA. The CDR3 contains 17 residues. J lost 5 bases, V lost 2 bases, and 8 bases had no gene match. The CDR3 nucleotides are TGCAGCGTTGAAACTTGGACTAGCGGGAGGGCTGGAGATACGCAGTATTTT. This encodes CSVETWTSGRAGDTQYF.

The rearrangement links TRBV7-3 to TRBJ2-1; 8 bases align to TRBD2. Germline V gives CDR1 SGHTA, CDR2 FQGTGA. Trimming removed 5 bases from V and 4 bases from J; junction bases left unmatched: 7. The CDR3 loop spans 15 amino acids. The CDR3 nucleotides read TGTGCCAGCAGCCGCGCACTAGCGGAATACAATGAGCAGTTCTTC. Its translation: CASSRALAEYNEQFF.

V and J are TRBV11-2 and TRBJ2-7; 10 nucleotides agree with TRBD2. Unmatched junction bases numbered 4, after V lost 1 base and J lost 4 bases. This CDR3 comprises 15 residues. Germline V gives CDR1 SGHAT, CDR2 FQNNGV. The CDR3 is CASSLAAGGPYEQYF. CDR3 DNA sequence: TGTGCCAGCAGCTTAGCAGCGGGAGGGCCTTACGAGCAGTACTTC.

This chain links TRBV27 with TRBJ2-1; TRBD2 aligns across 7 bases. CDR3 length: 17 residues. Germline V gives CDR1 MNHEY, CDR2 SMNVEV (reference sequence). V shed 10 bases, J shed 0 bases, and the junction held 15 bases outside the gene matches. CDR3 sequence (DNA): TGTGCCACCAGCGCAGGGCCGGGGGGAGACTCCTACAATGAGCAGTTCTTC. Residues: CATSAGPGGDSYNEQFF.

In regard to this clone: Within the sample, other DNA sequences also encode this same CDR3. The rearrangement uses TRBV9 and TRBJ2-7; 8 nucleotides align to TRBD2. V lost 4 bases to trimming and J lost 0 bases; unmatched junction nucleotides: 3. The germline CDR1 and CDR2 sequences are SGDLS and YYNGEE. The CDR3 contains 14 residues. CDR3 protein: CASSSSGSSYEQYF. The CDR3 DNA reads TGTGCCAGCAGCTCCAGCGGGAGCTCCTACGAGCAGTACTTC.

The J gene is TRBJ1-1, the V gene TRBV27; 9 positions match TRBD1. The CDR3 extends over 16 amino acids. In germline, CDR1 is MNHEY, CDR2 SMNVEV (reference sequence). V was pared by 4 bases and J by 6 bases, with 12 bases of the junction left unmatched. Here the CDR3 DNA reads TGTGCCAGCAGTTCACCGGCCCGGGACAGGGACTCTGAAGCTTTCTTT. This sequence encodes CASSSPARDRDSEAFF.

V usage is TRBV28 and J usage is TRBJ2-4; TRBD2 agrees at 8 bases. The CDR3 is 15 amino acids. V gave up 6 bases and J gave up 0 bases; unmatched junction bases: 4. Per the germline V gene, CDR1 is MDHEN and CDR2 is SYDVKM. This CDR3 reads CASSPAGGAKNIQYF. CDR3 nucleotide sequence: TGTGCCAGCAGCCCCGCGGGGGGAGCCAAAAACATTCAGTACTTC.

The chain employs TRBV19 and TRBJ1-2, with D tentatively TRBD1 (5 bases). The CDR3 loop spans 13 amino acids. V lost 7 bases and J lost 3, with 12 bases in between. CDR1 is LNHDA and CDR2 is SQIVND in the germline V gene (reference sequence). CDR3: CASKRGLDYGYTF. In DNA form, the CDR3 reads TGTGCCAGTAAAAGGGGATTGGACTATGGCTACACCTTC.